This T cell receptor beta chain is drawn from a study of cytotoxic CD8 clonotypes in ibrutinib-treated CLL. Target depth was 1 in 200,000 to 1 in 1 million T cells, about 10x per clonotype. The assay was immunoSEQ multiplex PCR, and TCRdb's table has in-frame clones only and misses some. Seen here are 300,000 to 400,000 clones, approximately 67% observed once, and the top ten hold approximately 6%. This clone was seen only once. Its matching antigen is unknown. Study conclusions and caveats: Baseline clonality, above age-matched healthy donor levels, tracked circulating CD8+ T-cell counts.

The TCR comes from a human donor with chronic lymphocytic leukemia. Sequencing was performed on PBMCs, taken after 36 months of ibrutinib treatment.

The CDR3 region has the DNA TGCAGCGTTTTCAATCCGGGACAGGGTGACACTGAAGCTTTCTTT. It yields the protein CSVFNPGQGDTEAFF. The rearrangement links TRBV29-1 to TRBJ1-1; the match to TRBD1 covers 9 bases. This CDR3 region has 15 residues. In germline, CDR1 is SQVTM, CDR2 ANQGSEA. Trimming removed 5 bases from V and 3 bases from J; junction bases left unmatched: 10.